This is a list of T cell receptor beta chains from one sample in a study of CD8+CD57+ T cells in acquired aplastic anemia. From the reads, TCRdb called clonotypes with MiXCR, one entry per CDR3 protein. The table shows under 500,000 distinct CDR3 sequences, with around a third occurring only once. The sample consisted of sorted CD4+, CD8+, or CD8+CD57+ T cells (not recorded which) from PBMCs. The receptors stem from a human donor with aplastic anemia. Both conserved end residues are part of each CDR3. Fields, in order: clone size, D gene, J gene, V gene, CDR3 protein, CDR3 DNA. D genes are given only for firm matches. Rows give clone size only sometimes, using once, few, many, or a class for an expanded clone.

few | TRBD1 | TRBJ2-3 | TRBV7-2 | CASSPGTGKLTQYF | TGTGCCAGCAGCCCAGGGACAGGGAAACTTACGCAGTATTTT
many | . | TRBJ2-7 | TRBV12-3/TRBV12-4 | CASSWTYYEQYF | TGTGCCAGCAGTTGGACATACTACGAGCAGTACTTC
. | TRBD2 | TRBJ2-3 | TRBV20-1 | CSARRKRLPGLTTQYF | TGCAGTGCTAGACGTAAACGACTGCCGGGACTAACGACGCAGTATTTT
few | . | TRBJ2-7 | TRBV2 | CASTGFRDASDEQYF | TGTGCCAGCACCGGTTTTCGGGACGCCTCAGACGAGCAGTACTTC
. | . | TRBJ1-5 | TRBV20-1 | CSARVTDHSNQPQHF | TGCAGTGCTAGAGTGACAGATCATAGCAATCAGCCCCAGCATTTT
. | TRBD2 | TRBJ2-5 | TRBV2 | CASSSFRLAELQETQYF | TGTGCCAGCAGTTCCTTTCGACTAGCGGAGCTACAAGAGACCCAGTACTTC
. | . | TRBJ2-3 | TRBV11-1 | CAGSSSTDTQYF | TGTGCCGGCAGCTCAAGCACAGATACGCAGTATTTT
. | . | TRBJ2-7 | TRBV10-3 | CAISEPQGTYEQYF | TGTGCCATCAGTGAGCCTCAGGGGACCTACGAGCAGTACTTC
. | TRBD1 | TRBJ1-1 | TRBV10-3 | CAIRRTGNTEAFF | TGTGCCATCCGCCGGACAGGGAACACTGAAGCTTTCTTT
few | . | TRBJ2-7 | TRBV2 | CASSYGVSYEQYF | TGTGCCAGCAGTTACGGTGTCTCCTACGAGCAGTACTTC
. | . | TRBJ1-2 | TRBV10-2 | CASSESLVRTYGYTF | TGCGCCAGCAGTGAGTCGCTCGTCAGAACCTATGGCTACACCTTC
. | TRBD1 | TRBJ2-7 | TRBV25-1 | CASSAWTGTGWDEQYF | TGTGCCAGCAGCGCCTGGACCGGGACAGGGTGGGACGAGCAGTACTTC
. | TRBD2 | TRBJ2-7 | TRBV19 | CASSPLPSGKSYEQYF | TGTGCCAGCTCACCCCTTCCTAGCGGTAAATCCTACGAGCAGTACTTC
. | . | TRBJ1-2 | TRBV7-2 | CASSPGNLNYGYTF | TGTGCCAGCAGCCCGGGCAATCTTAACTATGGCTACACCTTC
many | . | TRBJ2-3 | TRBV20-1 | CSARDLGTDTQYF | TGCAGTGCTAGAGATCTGGGGACAGATACGCAGTATTTT
once | . | TRBJ1-1 | TRBV28 | CASRLRGAGSNTEAFF | TGTGCCAGCAGATTAAGGGGGGCAGGAAGCAACACTGAAGCTTTCTTT
. | TRBD1 | TRBJ1-2 | TRBV10-3 | CASSYHKRGLEGYTF | TGTGCCAGCAGTTACCATAAAAGGGGGCTTGAGGGCTACACCTTC
. | . | TRBJ2-2 | TRBV5-6 | CASSFISSNGELFF | TGTGCCAGCAGCTTCATATCCTCAAACGGGGAGCTGTTTTTT
many | TRBD1 | TRBJ1-2 | TRBV4-1 | CASRGTGHGYTF | TGCGCCAGCAGGGGGACAGGGCATGGCTACACCTTC
. | . | TRBJ1-1 | TRBV28 | CASMGGGNTEAFF | TGTGCCAGCATGGGAGGGGGGAACACTGAAGCTTTCTTT
many | . | TRBJ2-7 | TRBV20-1 | CSARGTTTYEQYF | TGCAGTGCAAGAGGGACAACGACATACGAGCAGTACTTC
. | TRBD1 | TRBJ1-2 | TRBV20-1 | CSARRGQDYGYTF | TGCAGTGCGAGAAGGGGGCAGGACTATGGCTACACCTTC
. | . | TRBJ1-6 | TRBV10-3 | CAISGPGVSPLHF | TGTGCCATCAGTGGACCAGGGGTTTCACCCCTCCACTTT
many | . | TRBJ2-7 | TRBV19 | CASSISGGLSYEQYF | TGTGCCAGTAGTATTTCAGGAGGCCTCTCCTACGAGCAGTACTTC
. | . | TRBJ1-1 | TRBV9 | CASSVALGRNTEAFF | TGTGCCAGCAGCGTAGCGCTGGGACGGAACACTGAAGCTTTCTTT
. | . | TRBJ2-5 | TRBV20-1 | CSASRLEETQYF | TGCAGTGCTAGTCGACTAGAAGAGACCCAGTACTTC
many | . | TRBJ1-6 | TRBV2 | CASSEREVWSDQIWLLHF | TGTGCCAGCAGTGAAAGGGAGGTTTGGTCTGACCAGATCTGGCTTCTCCACTTT
few | TRBD2 | TRBJ2-1 | TRBV7-6 | CASSPGLAESSYNEQFF | TGTGCCAGCAGCCCCGGACTAGCGGAGAGCTCCTACAATGAGCAGTTCTTC
once | . | TRBJ1-6 | TRBV25-1 | CASTPGSAYNSPLHF | TGTGCCAGCACCCCCGGGAGCGCCTATAATTCACCCCTCCACTTT
many | . | TRBJ1-4 | TRBV2 | CASRVGQGLGKLFF | TGTGCCAGCAGAGTCGGTCAGGGTCTTGGGAAACTGTTTTTT
. | . | TRBJ1-1 | TRBV6-1 | CASSAFQGGTEAFF | TGTGCCAGCAGTGCTTTCCAGGGCGGCACTGAAGCTTTCTTT
. | . | TRBJ2-7 | TRBV5-8 | CASSPTHSGTYEQYF | TGTGCCAGCAGCCCAACCCATAGCGGTACCTACGAGCAGTACTTC
few | TRBD1 | TRBJ1-1 | TRBV6-4 | CASEQDRGTEAFF | TGTGCCAGCGAGCAGGACAGGGGCACTGAAGCTTTCTTT
many | . | TRBJ2-7 | TRBV7-9 | CASSLAGSYEQYF | TGTGCCAGCAGTCTTGCCGGCTCCTACGAGCAGTACTTC